This T cell receptor (beta chain) was identified in a study of T cells in Graves' hyperthyroidism and ophthalmopathy. Hyperthyroidism was newly diagnosed in patients aged 18 to 65 (duration under 2 months). The study based diagnoses on clinical symptoms, serum thyroxine and TRAb, thyroid ultrasound and orbital computed tomography. The CDR3 contains 16 residues. CDR1 and CDR2 (germline): DFQATT, SNEGSKA (reference sequence). Deletions cut 3 bases from V and 1 base from J, with 18 bases between. From RNA transcripts, TCR beta CDR3 regions were amplified. A set of HTBI primers served as the primers for a first-round RT-PCR of the TCR CDR3. TCRdb passed the multiplex PCR reads through MiXCR, listing each CDR3 protein once. The data hold some 700,000 distinct CDR3 sequences, with 15% to 20% observed a single time.

This receptor was identified in a man aged 45-60 years with Graves' hyperthyroidism. Sequenced material: blood. The chain couples TRBV20-1 to TRBJ1-1; no firm D call. This CDR3 is CSASGEGSWGNTEAFF. The CDR3 region has the DNA TGCAGTGCTAGTGGGGAGGGCAGCTGGGGGAACACTGAAGCTTTCTTT.